This record looks at one T cell receptor beta chain sequence and its context. This CDR3 contains 12 residues. The V segment lost 9 bases and the J segment 8 bases; nucleotides outside the gene matches: 4. Per the germline V gene, CDR1 is LNHDA and CDR2 is SQIVND (reference sequence). How the authors handled the data: Amplification of reference gene primers provided the estimated nucleated cell counts. Clones were read by immunoSEQ multiplex PCR, and TCRdb kept only the in-frame ones, dropping some. V, J and clone size are taken as reported in that table, and D and trimming were inferred from the DNA itself. This sample carries 30,000 to 40,000 clones, 85% to 95% of them seen once, and the ten largest clones take 0.92%. The sample is drawn from a study of blood T cell repertoires in COVID-19.

The V and J genes are TRBV19 and TRBJ1-4; 9 positions match TRBD1. This TCR was sampled from a male donor with active COVID-19. The sequencing sample was made of peripheral blood. In DNA form, the CDR3 reads TGTGCCAGCCACAGGGGGCGCGAAAAACTGTTTTTT. Residues: CASHRGREKLFF.